Listed below are T cell receptor beta chains from one sample, sequenced in a study of T cell repertoires in cytomegalovirus infection. From the reads, TCRdb called clonotypes with MiXCR, one entry per CDR3 protein. The table has 450,000 to 650,000 distinct CDR3 sequences, about 25% seen once; the top ten hold less than 15%. The sample consisted of PBMCs. The receptors derive from a human donor in good health (CMV status not recorded). Some clones in this sample may be carry-over from other donors' samples. Each CDR3 is given with its conserved first and last residue. Each record gives: CDR3 length, J gene, clone size, V gene, D gene, CDR3 DNA, CDR3 protein. D genes are given only for firm matches. Clone size is not always given. Where it is, it says once, few, many or a class for expanded clones.

len: 17
j_gene: TRBJ2-6
abundance: -
v_gene: TRBV6-1
d_gene: -
CDR3nt: TGTGCCAGCAGTTACCAGGACAGCTTCTCTGGGGCCAACGTCCTGACTTTC
CDR3aa: CASSYQDSFSGANVLTF

len: 15
j_gene: TRBJ2-5
abundance: many
v_gene: TRBV7-2
d_gene: TRBD1
CDR3nt: TGTGCCAGCAGCCGCCGGACAGGGGCGGGAGAGACCCAGTACTTC
CDR3aa: CASSRRTGAGETQYF

len: 14
j_gene: TRBJ2-7
abundance: -
v_gene: TRBV7-2
d_gene: -
CDR3nt: TGTGCCAGCAGCTTAGGCGGGACCGCTACGGAGCAGTACTTC
CDR3aa: CASSLGGTATEQYF

len: 15
j_gene: TRBJ2-3
abundance: many
v_gene: TRBV7-6
d_gene: -
CDR3nt: TGTGCCAGCAGCTTAGCGGCGGGAAACACAGATACGCAGTATTTT
CDR3aa: CASSLAAGNTDTQYF

len: 13
j_gene: TRBJ2-1
abundance: -
v_gene: TRBV5-4
d_gene: -
CDR3nt: TGTGCCAGCAGTTTTAGGGGGTTAAATGAGCAGTTCTTC
CDR3aa: CASSFRGLNEQFF

len: 12
j_gene: TRBJ1-2
abundance: -
v_gene: TRBV12-3/TRBV12-4
d_gene: TRBD1
CDR3nt: TGTGCCAGCAGTTCCGGGACAGCCTACTTCACCTTC
CDR3aa: CASSSGTAYFTF

len: 17
j_gene: TRBJ2-5
abundance: -
v_gene: TRBV5-1
d_gene: -
CDR3nt: TGCGCCAGCAGCTCAGGGGGTGTTAGCGGGAAGAAAGAGACCCAGTACTTC
CDR3aa: CASSSGGVSGKKETQYF

len: 15
j_gene: TRBJ1-2
abundance: few
v_gene: TRBV27
d_gene: TRBD1
CDR3nt: TGTGCCAGCAGTCCGGGACAGGGGAAAAACTATGGCTACACCTTC
CDR3aa: CASSPGQGKNYGYTF

len: 13
j_gene: TRBJ2-3
abundance: -
v_gene: TRBV6-2/TRBV6-3
d_gene: -
CDR3nt: TGTGCCGGCGGGACACCCCAAGCAGATACGCAGTATTTT
CDR3aa: CAGGTPQADTQYF

len: 14
j_gene: TRBJ2-3
abundance: -
v_gene: TRBV6-2/TRBV6-3
d_gene: -
CDR3nt: TGTGCCAGCAGTGGTACAAGGCTGACCGATACGCAGTATTTT
CDR3aa: CASSGTRLTDTQYF

len: 15
j_gene: TRBJ1-1
abundance: -
v_gene: TRBV9
d_gene: TRBD1
CDR3nt: TGTGCCAGCAGCCTTGAAGGGACAGGGTACACTGAAGCTTTCTTT
CDR3aa: CASSLEGTGYTEAFF

len: 17
j_gene: TRBJ2-1
abundance: -
v_gene: TRBV5-1
d_gene: -
CDR3nt: TGCGCCAGCAGCTCCTCGACTAGCTCGACAGGGGTCGATGAGCAGTTCTTC
CDR3aa: CASSSSTSSTGVDEQFF

len: 17
j_gene: TRBJ2-1
abundance: -
v_gene: TRBV20-1
d_gene: TRBD1
CDR3nt: TGCAGTGCTAGAGAATTGAACGACAGGGGATCCTACAATGAGCAGTTCTTC
CDR3aa: CSARELNDRGSYNEQFF

len: 18
j_gene: TRBJ1-4
abundance: -
v_gene: TRBV4-1
d_gene: TRBD1
CDR3nt: TGCGCCAGCAGCCAAGATCTTAATCCTGGGACAGTAAATGAAAAACTGTTTTTT
CDR3aa: CASSQDLNPGTVNEKLFF

len: 12
j_gene: TRBJ2-1
abundance: few
v_gene: TRBV2
d_gene: -
CDR3nt: TGTGCCAGCTCCCAACTAGCCAATGAGCAGTTCTTC
CDR3aa: CASSQLANEQFF

len: 11
j_gene: TRBJ2-1
abundance: -
v_gene: TRBV24-1
d_gene: -
CDR3nt: TGTGCCACCAAGAGGGGGAATGAGCAGTTCTTC
CDR3aa: CATKRGNEQFF

len: 14
j_gene: TRBJ1-2
abundance: -
v_gene: TRBV12-3/TRBV12-4
d_gene: -
CDR3nt: TGTGCCAGCAGTTTTAGCCTCCCGGGGTCTGGCTACACCTTC
CDR3aa: CASSFSLPGSGYTF

len: 13
j_gene: TRBJ1-1
abundance: -
v_gene: TRBV27
d_gene: -
CDR3nt: TGTGCCAGCAGGGTCGTTTTAGGCACTGAAGCTTTCTTT
CDR3aa: CASRVVLGTEAFF

len: 13
j_gene: TRBJ1-2
abundance: few
v_gene: TRBV20-1
d_gene: -
CDR3nt: TGCAGTGCTCCCGGGAACCAAAACTATGGCTACACCTTC
CDR3aa: CSAPGNQNYGYTF

len: 14
j_gene: TRBJ2-7
abundance: -
v_gene: TRBV29-1
d_gene: TRBD2
CDR3nt: TGCAGCGTCGAAGCCGGGAGGGCGGGGTACGAGCAGTACTTC
CDR3aa: CSVEAGRAGYEQYF

len: 15
j_gene: TRBJ2-1
abundance: few
v_gene: TRBV4-1
d_gene: TRBD2
CDR3nt: TGCGCCAGCAGCCACGTAGCGGGGTTCGACAATGAGCAGTTCTTC
CDR3aa: CASSHVAGFDNEQFF

len: 14
j_gene: TRBJ1-1
abundance: few
v_gene: TRBV6-2/TRBV6-3
d_gene: -
CDR3nt: TGTGCCAGCAGGGGGCGGGGACAGAACACTGAAGCTTTCTTT
CDR3aa: CASRGRGQNTEAFF

len: 13
j_gene: TRBJ2-1
abundance: -
v_gene: TRBV4-3
d_gene: -
CDR3nt: TGCGCCAGCAGCCAAGATAGGCCCCGGGAGCAGTTCTTC
CDR3aa: CASSQDRPREQFF

len: 14
j_gene: TRBJ2-5
abundance: -
v_gene: TRBV27
d_gene: -
CDR3nt: TGTGCCAGCAGTTCCCCGGACTCCGTTAAGACCCAGTACTTC
CDR3aa: CASSSPDSVKTQYF

len: 15
j_gene: TRBJ1-2
abundance: many
v_gene: TRBV7-2
d_gene: TRBD1
CDR3nt: TGTGCCAGCAGCTCACAGGGGGGGGAACCCTATGGCTACACCTTC
CDR3aa: CASSSQGGEPYGYTF

len: 15
j_gene: TRBJ2-4
abundance: few
v_gene: TRBV6-6
d_gene: TRBD2
CDR3nt: TGTGCCAGCAGTAAACTAGCGGGAGGCAAAAACATTCAGTACTTC
CDR3aa: CASSKLAGGKNIQYF

len: 13
j_gene: TRBJ1-1
abundance: many
v_gene: TRBV7-9
d_gene: -
CDR3nt: TGTGCCAGCAGCTTACTAGGATCCCCTGAAGCTTTCTTT
CDR3aa: CASSLLGSPEAFF

len: 17
j_gene: TRBJ1-5
abundance: few
v_gene: TRBV6-2/TRBV6-3
d_gene: -
CDR3nt: TGTGCCAGCAGTTACGTCGGGGGGGTAATTTGGGATCAGCCCCAGCATTTT
CDR3aa: CASSYVGGVIWDQPQHF

len: 15
j_gene: TRBJ2-5
abundance: many
v_gene: TRBV7-2
d_gene: -
CDR3nt: TGTGCCAGCAGCATAGTCGGACAGCATCAAGAGACCCAGTACTTC
CDR3aa: CASSIVGQHQETQYF

len: 16
j_gene: TRBJ1-4
abundance: few
v_gene: TRBV4-1
d_gene: -
CDR3nt: TGCGCCAGCAGTCCCGTCCCGGACCAGGTCAATGAAAAACTGTTTTTT
CDR3aa: CASSPVPDQVNEKLFF

len: 17
j_gene: TRBJ1-5
abundance: -
v_gene: TRBV12-3/TRBV12-4
d_gene: TRBD1
CDR3nt: TGTGCCAGCAGTTGGGACAGGGAAACCGAAAACTATCAGCCCCAGCATTTT
CDR3aa: CASSWDRETENYQPQHF

len: 15
j_gene: TRBJ2-1
abundance: many
v_gene: TRBV7-2
d_gene: -
CDR3nt: TGTGCCAGCAGCTTAGGGCGGGACTCCTACAATGAGCAGTTCTTC
CDR3aa: CASSLGRDSYNEQFF

len: 14
j_gene: TRBJ1-1
abundance: few
v_gene: TRBV19
d_gene: -
CDR3nt: TGTGCCAGTAGTACCATAGGTGGCTACACTGAAGCTTTCTTT
CDR3aa: CASSTIGGYTEAFF

len: 11
j_gene: TRBJ2-7
abundance: -
v_gene: TRBV30
d_gene: -
CDR3nt: TGTGCCTGGAGTGTAGACGTCTCCACGCACTTC
CDR3aa: CAWSVDVSTHF

len: 14
j_gene: TRBJ2-1
abundance: few
v_gene: TRBV9
d_gene: TRBD1
CDR3nt: TGTGCCAGCGGTCCCGAGGGACAGGGTTATGAGCAGTTCTTC
CDR3aa: CASGPEGQGYEQFF

len: 14
j_gene: TRBJ2-1
abundance: many
v_gene: TRBV6-1
d_gene: TRBD2
CDR3nt: TGTGCCAGCAGGCGGGAGGGCCCCTACAATGAGCAGTTCTTC
CDR3aa: CASRREGPYNEQFF

len: 16
j_gene: TRBJ2-1
abundance: many
v_gene: TRBV7-6
d_gene: TRBD2
CDR3nt: TGTGCCAGCAGCTTAGAGAGCGGGAGAGGGTACAATGAGCAGTTCTTC
CDR3aa: CASSLESGRGYNEQFF